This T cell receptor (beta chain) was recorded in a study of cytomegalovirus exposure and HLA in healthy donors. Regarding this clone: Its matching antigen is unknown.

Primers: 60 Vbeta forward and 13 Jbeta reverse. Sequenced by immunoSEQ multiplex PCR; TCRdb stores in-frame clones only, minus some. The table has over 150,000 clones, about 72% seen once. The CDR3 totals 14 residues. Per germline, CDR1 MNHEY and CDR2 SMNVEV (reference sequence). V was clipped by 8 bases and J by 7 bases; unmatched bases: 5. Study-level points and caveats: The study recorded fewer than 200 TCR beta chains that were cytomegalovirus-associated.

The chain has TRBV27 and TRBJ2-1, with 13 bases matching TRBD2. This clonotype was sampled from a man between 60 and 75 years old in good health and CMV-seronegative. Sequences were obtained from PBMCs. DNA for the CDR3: TGTGCCAGCGTGTCGGGACTAGCGGGGAATGAGCAGTTCTTC. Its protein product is CASVSGLAGNEQFF.